This record covers a single TCR beta chain. The sample comes from a study of cytomegalovirus exposure and HLA in healthy donors. PCR employed 60 Vbeta and 13 Jbeta primers. Here immunoSEQ multiplex PCR was the method, and the copy in TCRdb shows in-frame clones only, minus some. The sample consists of approximately 84,000 clones, roughly 75% of them appearing once. Per germline, CDR1 MDHEN and CDR2 SYDVKM. V was shortened by 6 bases and J by 2 bases, with 14 bases between the two germline ends. This CDR3 region has 14 residues. This receptor was identified in a man between 40 and 49 years old in good health and CMV-seronegative. V gene TRBV28 combines with J gene TRBJ2-7; the D is unclear. Sequenced material: PBMCs. The CDR3 DNA is TGTGCCAGCAGGAGGAACGGCCCCCCCTACGAGCAGTACTTC. Protein: CASRRNGPPYEQYF.